Each of the 20 T cell receptor beta chains below was sequenced from the same sample in a study of CD8 T cells in ankylosing spondylitis. TCRdb processed the 5' RACE reads anew with MiXCR; each CDR3 protein has one entry. The sample includes about 260,000 distinct CDR3 sequences, more than 20% seen only once; the top ten take 0.5% to 0.75%. The sample comprised blood, either unsorted or a sorted T cell fraction (not recorded which). The source of these receptors is a male donor with ankylosing spondylitis or in good health (not recorded which).

This clonotype was seen more than once but under ten times. This chain connects TRBV20-1 to TRBJ2-7; 8 bases align to TRBD1. Per germline, CDR1 DFQATT and CDR2 SNEGSKA (reference sequence). This CDR3 has 15 amino acids. After removal of 4 bases from V and 2 bases from J, the junction contained 10 bases not matched to a gene. In nucleotides, the CDR3 is TGCAGTGCTATCCTTCGGCGGGGACAGGCCTACGAGCAGTACTTC. Its protein is CSAILRRGQAYEQYF.

V is TRBV12-3 or TRBV12-4 and J is TRBJ2-7; D tentatively fits TRBD1 or TRBD2 (5 bases each). The CDR3 contains 14 residues. Trimming left V 6 bases short and J 2 bases short, with 14 bases between. DNA for the CDR3: TGTGCCAGCAGACGGGACCCCGGGGCCTACGAGCAGTACTTC. Protein sequence: CASRRDPGAYEQYF.

This clonotype was detected ten times or more. The chain joins TRBV29-1 to TRBJ2-1, with 12 bases identical to TRBD2. The CDR3 consists of 14 residues. Looked up from germline, CDR1 is SQVTM and CDR2 is ANQGSEA. V shed 3 bases and J 9 bases; nucleotides not matched to a gene: 6. The chain's CDR3 is CSVEPSGGGSEQFF. The CDR3 nucleotides are TGCAGCGTTGAGCCTAGCGGGGGGGGTAGTGAGCAGTTCTTC.

There are many counts of this clonotype. The chain has TRBV28 and TRBJ1-5; TRBD1 matches 8 bases. Germline V CDR1 and CDR2: MDHEN, SYDVKM. With V trimmed by 5 bases and J by 7 bases, 13 bases remained unmatched. The CDR3 is 16 residues long. CDR3 nucleotide sequence: TGTGCCAGCAGTACCTCAGGACAGGGTGGGCACCAGCCCCAGCATTTT. Its translation is CASSTSGQGGHQPQHF. Full variable domain (rest looked up from reference TRBV28 and TRBJ1-5): DVKVTQSSRYLVKRTGEKVFLECVQDMDHENMFWYRQDPGLGLRLIYFSYDVKMKEKGDIPEGYSVSREKKERFSLILESASTNQTSMYLCASSTSGQGGHQPQHFGDGTRLSIL.

This chain's CDR3 is CSAMRHPTNEKLFF. Written as DNA, the CDR3 is TGCAGTGCTATGAGACACCCAACTAATGAAAAACTGTTTTTT. The chain couples TRBV20-1 to TRBJ1-4; D not certain. Germline V lookup: CDR1 DFQATT, CDR2 SNEGSKA (reference sequence). V shed 4 bases and J shed 0 bases, with 9 bases lying between them. The CDR3 has 14 amino acids.

The chain carries TRBV12-3 or TRBV12-4 and TRBJ2-7; D remains ambiguous. The CDR3 has 13 amino acids. The V end was cut by 5 bases, the J end by 3 bases, with 11 bases between. The CDR3 spells CASSATLGYEQYF. The CDR3 bases are TGTGCCAGCAGTGCTACGTTAGGCTACGAGCAGTACTTC.

The chain uses TRBV28 and TRBJ1-1; 8 bases are shared with TRBD1. This CDR3 is 15 amino acids long. V dropped 7 bases and J dropped 6; count of bases not matched to a gene: 13. Per germline, CDR1 MDHEN and CDR2 SYDVKM. CDR3 nucleotide sequence: TGTGCCAGCACCTCAGGGAGGACAGGGATTTCTGAAGCTTTCTTT. Translation: CASTSGRTGISEAFF.

This chain links TRBV5-6 with TRBJ2-1; D perhaps matches TRBD2 (5 bases). The CDR3 has 16 residues. V was shortened by 4 bases and J by 1 base, with 15 bases between the two germline ends. The germline V gene encodes CDR1 SGHDT and CDR2 YYEEEE. The CDR3 sequence: CASSPNPRGSYNEQFF. Written as DNA, the CDR3 is TGTGCCAGCAGCCCGAACCCCCGGGGATCCTACAATGAGCAGTTCTTC.

V gene TRBV20-1 combines with J gene TRBJ1-4; 8 bases align to TRBD1. Germline values: CDR1 DFQATT, CDR2 SNEGSKA (reference sequence). The CDR3 sequence is 14 residues long. The trim removed 2 bases at V and 8 bases at J, leaving 7 bases unmatched. CDR3 protein: CSARLTGVGEKLFF. The CDR3, as DNA: TGCAGTGCTAGATTGACAGGGGTCGGGGAAAAACTGTTTTTT.

Ten or more counts support this clonotype. CDR3 nucleotides: TGTGCCAGCAGTCCCCGAGGGTGGCAGCCCCAGCATTTT. Protein: CASSPRGWQPQHF. The V gene is TRBV12-3 or TRBV12-4, the J gene TRBJ1-5; unclear D gene. This CDR3 spans 13 amino acids. Trimming shortened V by 5 bases and J by 7 bases, and 12 bases separated the two germline ends.

The rearrangement uses TRBV6-6 and TRBJ2-1; unclear D gene. The germline CDR1 and CDR2 sequences are MNHNY and SVGAGI (reference sequence). Trimming cost V 7 bases and J 9 bases, with 13 bases left between them. CDR3 length: 12 residues. The CDR3 sequence is CASTEPIGEQFF. The CDR3 DNA sequence: TGTGCCAGCACTGAACCCATTGGTGAGCAGTTCTTC.

This clonotype was counted at least ten times. The chain links TRBV6-1 to TRBJ2-2; no clear D. This CDR3 contains 15 residues. The V end lost 6 bases, the J end lost 2 bases, and 13 bases lay between the germline ends. Germline V gene lookup returns CDR1 MNHNS and CDR2 SASEGT. CDR3 nucleotides: TGTGCCAGCAGAAGGCCAAATTCAAACACCGGGGAGCTGTTTTTT. It translates to CASRRPNSNTGELFF.

This clonotype was detected a few times. The genes are TRBV6-2 or TRBV6-3 and TRBJ2-7; 10 bases match TRBD1. V gave up 5 bases and J gave up 7 bases; unmatched junction bases: 5. Germline CDR1 and CDR2: MNHEY and SVGEGT. CDR3 length: 13 residues. The CDR3 spells CASSPGQGWEQYF. CDR3 nucleotide sequence: TGTGCCAGCAGTCCGGGACAGGGGTGGGAGCAGTACTTC.

This clonotype showed up just a few times. CDR3 protein: CATRTVGVVSGEQFF. DNA of the CDR3: TGTGCCACCAGAACAGTCGGCGTGGTCTCGGGTGAGCAGTTCTTC. The chain combines TRBV15 with TRBJ2-1, with D unresolved. V gave up 6 bases and J gave up 9 bases, with 21 bases separating them. Germline CDR1 and CDR2: LNHNV and YYDKDF (reference sequence). The CDR3 totals 15 residues. Looking up the rest from reference TRBV15 and TRBJ2-1 gives the full variable domain: DAMVIQNPRYQVTQFGKPVTLSCSQTLNHNVMYWYQQKSSQAPKLLFHYYDKDFNNEADTPDNFQSRRPNTSFCFLDIRSPGLGDTAMYLCATRTVGVVSGEQFFGPGTRLTVL.

In its sample, this clonotype was seen a few times. Here the CDR3 reads CASSTLFTGANVLTF. Here the CDR3 DNA reads TGTGCCAGCAGCACCCTCTTCACTGGGGCCAACGTCCTGACTTTC. This rearrangement joins TRBV6-1 to TRBJ2-6; D is undetermined. Between the trimmed V and J ends, which lost 6 bases and 2 bases, there was a span of 11 bases. Germline loops: CDR1 MNHNS, CDR2 SASEGT. The CDR3 spans 15 residues.

The chain combines TRBV2 with TRBJ2-3; 7 nucleotides match TRBD2. Germline values: CDR1 SNHLY, CDR2 FYNNEI. This CDR3 has 12 residues. V trimming: 7 bases; J trimming: 4 bases; junction bases outside the gene matches: 2. CDR3 sequence reads: CASTGLADTQYF. Written as DNA, the CDR3 is TGTGCCAGCACCGGACTAGCAGATACGCAGTATTTT.

The chain links TRBV20-1 to TRBJ2-7; the match to TRBD1 covers 8 bases. The CDR3 runs to 19 residues. The germline V gene has CDR1 DFQATT and CDR2 SNEGSKA (reference sequence). The V gene end was trimmed by 2 bases and the J gene end by 0 bases; junction bases not matched to a gene: 18. CDR3 residues: CSARPQERQGQSSSYEQYF. The CDR3 DNA reads as TGCAGTGCTAGACCCCAAGAACGACAGGGGCAATCGAGCTCCTACGAGCAGTACTTC.

This clonotype was observed a few times. The chain recombines TRBV20-1 with TRBJ2-5, with 13 bases matching TRBD2. The germline V gene has CDR1 DFQATT and CDR2 SNEGSKA (reference sequence). Unmatched junction bases numbered 5, after V lost 6 bases and J lost 4 bases. This CDR3 has 14 residues. CDR3 sequence reads: CSATSGGAGETQYF. CDR3 DNA: TGCAGTGCAACTAGCGGGGGGGCCGGAGAGACCCAGTACTTC.

The chain uses TRBV15 and TRBJ1-2, with TRBD1 as a possible D gene (5 bases). V was shortened by 1 base and J by 8 bases, with 17 bases between the two germline ends. CDR1 and CDR2 (germline): LNHNV, YYDKDF (reference sequence). The CDR3 is 15 residues long. CDR3 coding DNA: TGTGCCACCAGCAGAGGAATGACGGGGGATCGGGGCTACACCTTC. As protein: CATSRGMTGDRGYTF.

The J gene is TRBJ2-7, the V gene TRBV20-1; D is perhaps TRBD1 (6 bases). In germline, CDR1 is DFQATT, CDR2 SNEGSKA (reference sequence). This CDR3 has 13 residues. Trimming shortened V by 8 bases and J by 1 base, and 15 bases separated the two germline ends. In nucleotides, the CDR3 is TGCAGTTTCCCCGGGACAAAGTCCTACGAGCAGTACTTC. Protein product: CSFPGTKSYEQYF.